The present T cell receptor beta chain was sequenced within a study of vaccination effects on CD4 cells after COVID-19 (dated by TCRdb to between 2021 and 2023). In terms of the full investigation: To identify antigen-specific CD4+ T cell clonotypes by their expansion, the ViraFEST assay first stimulated PBMC with viral peptide pools and then applied TCR sequencing. SARS-CoV-2 spike-specific CD4+ TCR repertoires were compared before and after mRNA vaccination in COVID-19 convalescent patients and in infection-naive vaccine recipients. The Oncomine TCR Beta short-read assay on an Illumina iSeq 100 was used to sequence cultures from other donors in the study. Each participant received two doses of an mRNA SARS-CoV-2 vaccine, either BNT162b2 or mRNA-1273. Altogether, roughly 10 COVID-19 convalescent patients and several SARS-CoV-2-naive healthy vaccine recipients made up the full study. Some 2 million PBMC per well were cultured with 9 to 10 ug/ml peptides in IMDM containing about 5% human AB serum, about 10 IU/ml IL-2 and gentamicin. Summary of the overall study and its limitations: Clones induced by infection and clones induced by vaccination both contracted markedly at late timepoints after vaccination, which fits with T cell responses waning over time. In healthy vaccine recipients, vaccine-induced clones were almost all SARS-CoV-2 mono-reactive, with only 1 of 255 cross-reactive with common cold coronaviruses. The study was limited by a small number of convalescent patients and lacked early post-infection timepoints.

After 10 to 11 days of culture, CD4+ T cells were isolated with the EasySep CD4+ T cell isolation kit. Negative nucleocapsid antibody results before and after vaccination confirmed that the healthy vaccine recipients had no prior SARS-CoV-2 infection. Half of the culture medium was replaced with fresh IL-2-containing medium on days 3 and 7. Unless noted otherwise, every peptide stimulation condition was cultured in triplicate wells. Using Ficoll-Paque Plus gradient centrifugation, PBMC were separated from whole blood and then either used fresh or cryopreserved at -140C. The QIAamp micro DNA kit was used to extract genomic DNA from the cultured CD4+ T cells. Library method: the immunoSEQ multiplex PCR assay. TCR beta CDR3 sequencing was performed on DNA from the cultured, isolated CD4+ T cells. Per the source publication's procedure: Non-productive TCR sequences were removed and reads were trimmed to the CDR3 region, keeping CDR3s of at least 7 amino acids. The MANAFEST web app was used to identify antigen-specific clonotypes by comparing expansion in peptide wells with expansion in reference cultures. For clones to be considered positive, expansion at FDR<0.05 versus reference and all other wells, an odds ratio above 5, and a frequency above 0.1% in two replicate wells were required. A clonotype was defined as cross-reactive if the clonotype was significantly expanded both in SARS-CoV-2 spike wells and in at least one common cold coronavirus spike condition. Using the stringdist R package, CDR3 similarity was measured by Levenshtein distance, and unrooted trees were constructed with ape in R 3.6.1. The table was pulled from immuneACCESS by TCRdb, which kept in-frame rearrangements only. Such tables lose some clones; where checked, under half of the loss comes from unresolved V genes, and the rest has no known cause. The V and J calls and the clone size are those of that table, but D and trimming were determined from the DNA. The sample data list tens of thousands of clones, and 60% to 80% of these were observed just once. Around a tenth of the sample goes to the ten largest clones.

Remarks on this clone: Its antigen target is currently unknown. There are no base qualities to consult, and no much larger clone falls within one base.

V is pared back by 2 bases and J by 4 bases, with 8 bases lying between the germline termini. The CDR3 sequence holds 13 residues, the cysteine and phenylalanine included. CDR3 DNA is the only sequence kept; it has 39 bases, read in frame from the first base. CDR1 and CDR2 are drawn from the germline V gene: SGHAT, FQNNGV. Rearrangement joined TRBV11-2 to TRBJ1-2, with TRBD1 perhaps the D gene, on 6 matching bases. This clonotype originated in a human donor who received a COVID-19 vaccine. The sample consisted of CD4+ T cells from PBMCs cultured without peptide, taken before COVID-19 vaccination. The DNA reads TGTGCCAGCAGCTTATACAGGGTCTATGGCTACACCTTC. The resulting protein is CASSLYRVYGYTF. With the portions outside the CDR3 filled from the reference TRBV11-2 and TRBJ1-2 genes, the complete variable region becomes EAGVAQSPRYKIIEKRQSVAFWCNPISGHATLYWYQQILGQGPKLLIQFQNNGVVDDSQLPKDRFSAERLKGVDSTLKIQPAKLEDSAVYLCASSLYRVYGYTFGSGTRLTVV.